The T cell receptor (beta chain) under discussion was sequenced for a study of response to subunit inactivated influenza vaccine (dated by TCRdb to the late 2010s). Study-level background: The study used deep quantitative T cell receptor repertoire profiling to track responses to a trivalent subunit inactivated influenza vaccine.

The table lists this clonotype with many counts. Its antigen is still unknown. Base quality data are lacking; no much larger clone is found one base away. The paper's findings and limits, for the study overall: According to the authors, only a limited number of new T cells may be recruited by each seasonal influenza vaccination.

Libraries came from RT-PCR. Sequenced using an Illumina HiSeq 2500. TCRdb itself trimmed the public reads at Q25 with fastp, ran MiXCR and retained productive beta chains. Every entry covers one CDR3 protein and lists the most common genes and DNA from its rows. This sample is represented by roughly 700,000 distinct CDR3 sequences; more than 11% of them were singletons. The ten top clones hold 6% to 7% of the sample. V is cut by 0 bases and J by 2 bases, and the space between the germline ends is 2 bases. The germline V gene sets CDR1 to ENHRY and CDR2 to SYGVKD. Counted from cysteine to phenylalanine, this CDR3 has 12 amino acids. CDR3 DNA only is kept here, 36 bases in frame from base 1.

The specimen was PBMCs from blood, collected roughly 2 weeks before vaccination. The chain uses TRBV10-3 and TRBJ2-7; the D gene assignment is ambiguous. The origin of this receptor is a man between 45 and 60 years old who received an inactivated influenza vaccine. Donor details come from another sample of the same person, matched by shared clones. The sequenced DNA: TGTGCCATCAGTGAGTCCACCTACGAGCAGTACTTC. Its protein is CAISESTYEQYF.